This record concerns one T cell receptor beta chain sequence. V was cut by 1 base and J by 1 base, with 7 bases left in between. Germline CDR1 reads SGDLS; CDR2 reads YYNGEE. CDR3 length equals 14 residues. These data come from a study of blood T cells in healthy people across ages. Whole-study context: The template switching approach captured approximately one barcoded beta molecule for every two T cells.

Peripheral blood samples of approximately 10 milliliters were drawn from each donor. Then a second PCR, running roughly 7 to 11 cycles, was carried out with a sample-barcoded 5' primer and a J-beta primer mix. TCRdb reprocessed the 5' RACE reads with MiXCR, giving one entry per CDR3 protein. The sample carries 600,000 or so distinct CDR3 sequences, around 20% recorded once. The specimen sequenced was blood. This sequence was found in a man in his 70s in good health. This chain links TRBV9 with TRBJ2-3; D remains ambiguous. The CDR3 DNA reads TGTGCCAGCAGCGTAAGCTTCGGCACAGATACGCAGTATTTT. This encodes CASSVSFGTDTQYF.